These T cell receptor beta chains were read from a single sample in a study of T cell responses to AZD1222 COVID-19 vaccine. This table comes from immunoSEQ multiplex PCR, and its TCRdb copy is limited to in-frame clones, with some not included. The sample has about 150,000 clones; 75% to 90% are singletons. Sequencing used peripheral blood, obtained on day 0 of AZD1222 vaccination. These TCRs come from an adult in good health. Each CDR3 is given with its conserved first and last residue. D genes are given only for firm matches. Some rows have no size entry. The others give once, few or many, or a class for an expanded clone.

J gene: TRBJ1-2; V gene: TRBV29-1; clone size: NA; D gene: NA; CDR3 protein: CSVEVGAVDYGYTF; CDR3 DNA: TGCAGCGTTGAGGTAGGGGCGGTAGACTATGGCTACACCTTC
J gene: TRBJ2-2; V gene: TRBV18; clone size: NA; D gene: NA; CDR3 protein: CASSPPQGQIRTGELFF; CDR3 DNA: TGTGCCAGCTCACCACCTCAGGGACAAATACGAACCGGGGAGCTGTTTTTT
J gene: TRBJ2-3; V gene: TRBV5-3; clone size: NA; D gene: NA; CDR3 protein: CARSLENRVTDTQYF; CDR3 DNA: TGTGCCAGAAGCTTGGAGAACAGGGTCACAGATACGCAGTATTTT
J gene: TRBJ1-2; V gene: TRBV5-1; clone size: NA; D gene: NA; CDR3 protein: CASSSAGQNGYTF; CDR3 DNA: TGCGCCAGCAGCTCGGCGGGGCAGAATGGCTACACCTTC
J gene: TRBJ2-7; V gene: TRBV6-5; clone size: once; D gene: TRBD1; CDR3 protein: CASCYVTGGYEQYF; CDR3 DNA: TGTGCCAGCTGTTACGTGACAGGGGGCTACGAGCAGTACTTC
J gene: TRBJ2-7; V gene: TRBV2; clone size: NA; D gene: TRBD2; CDR3 protein: CASREFAGAGEQYF; CDR3 DNA: TGTGCCAGCAGGGAATTCGCGGGAGCGGGCGAGCAGTACTTC
J gene: TRBJ1-6; V gene: TRBV30; clone size: once; D gene: NA; CDR3 protein: CASSWGAGSPLHF; CDR3 DNA: TGTGCCTCCTCGTGGGGAGCAGGTTCACCCCTCCACTTT
J gene: TRBJ2-3; V gene: TRBV24-1; clone size: NA; D gene: TRBD2; CDR3 protein: CATSAGGPDTQYF; CDR3 DNA: TGTGCCACCAGTGCGGGAGGGCCAGATACGCAGTATTTT
J gene: TRBJ1-5; V gene: TRBV5-1; clone size: NA; D gene: NA; CDR3 protein: CASSLTGTFNQPQHF; CDR3 DNA: TGCGCCAGCAGCTTGACCGGGACCTTCAATCAGCCCCAGCATTTT
J gene: TRBJ1-2; V gene: TRBV24-1; clone size: NA; D gene: NA; CDR3 protein: CATSDPRGRGSGYTF; CDR3 DNA: TGTGCCACCAGTGATCCTCGAGGGAGGGGATCGGGCTACACCTTC
J gene: TRBJ2-5; V gene: TRBV2; clone size: NA; D gene: NA; CDR3 protein: CASSNNGGVSETQYF; CDR3 DNA: TGTGCCAGCAGTAACAATGGAGGGGTATCAGAGACCCAGTACTTC
J gene: TRBJ1-3; V gene: TRBV7-2; clone size: NA; D gene: NA; CDR3 protein: CASSPRSAVSGNTIYF; CDR3 DNA: TGTGCCAGCAGCCCCCGTAGCGCAGTTTCTGGAAACACCATATATTTT
J gene: TRBJ2-7; V gene: TRBV29-1; clone size: NA; D gene: NA; CDR3 protein: CSVEDRSRGRSYEQYF; CDR3 DNA: TGCAGCGTTGAAGATCGGTCGCGAGGTCGGTCCTACGAGCAGTACTTC
J gene: TRBJ1-1; V gene: TRBV18; clone size: NA; D gene: TRBD1; CDR3 protein: CASSVVDRGNTEAFF; CDR3 DNA: TGTGCCAGCTCGGTGGTTGACAGGGGGAACACTGAAGCTTTCTTT
J gene: TRBJ2-7; V gene: TRBV5-1; clone size: NA; D gene: NA; CDR3 protein: CASSLATAGEQYF; CDR3 DNA: TGCGCCAGCAGCTTGGCCACGGCGGGGGAGCAGTACTTC
J gene: TRBJ2-7; V gene: TRBV6-2/TRBV6-3; clone size: few; D gene: TRBD1; CDR3 protein: CASSFFGQAYEQYF; CDR3 DNA: TGTGCCAGCAGTTTCTTCGGACAGGCCTACGAGCAGTACTTC
J gene: TRBJ2-2; V gene: TRBV6-6; clone size: NA; D gene: NA; CDR3 protein: CASSRYDRKPGTGELFF; CDR3 DNA: TGTGCCAGCAGTCGATATGACAGAAAACCGGGGACCGGGGAGCTGTTTTTT
J gene: TRBJ2-3; V gene: TRBV23-1; clone size: NA; D gene: NA; CDR3 protein: CASSLTGTQYF; CDR3 DNA: TGCGCCAGCAGTCTCACTGGTACGCAGTATTTT
J gene: TRBJ2-7; V gene: TRBV6-2/TRBV6-3; clone size: NA; D gene: NA; CDR3 protein: CASCYRFRDEQYF; CDR3 DNA: TGTGCCAGCTGTTACCGTTTCAGGGACGAGCAGTACTTC
J gene: TRBJ1-4; V gene: TRBV5-4; clone size: NA; D gene: TRBD1; CDR3 protein: CASSSRDRVGEKLFF; CDR3 DNA: TGTGCCAGCAGCTCTCGGGACAGGGTAGGCGAAAAACTGTTTTTT
J gene: TRBJ1-5; V gene: TRBV12-3/TRBV12-4; clone size: NA; D gene: NA; CDR3 protein: CASSFSNQPQHF; CDR3 DNA: TGTGCCAGCAGCTTCTCGAATCAGCCCCAGCATTTT
J gene: TRBJ1-2; V gene: TRBV10-3; clone size: NA; D gene: NA; CDR3 protein: CAISGQVEYGYTF; CDR3 DNA: TGTGCCATCAGTGGCCAGGTCGAATATGGCTACACCTTC
J gene: TRBJ2-1; V gene: TRBV3-1/TRBV3-2; clone size: NA; D gene: TRBD1; CDR3 protein: CASSQLYRGPLFRNNEQFF; CDR3 DNA: TGTGCCAGCAGCCAATTGTACAGGGGCCCCCTCTTTCGGAACAATGAGCAGTTCTTC
J gene: TRBJ2-7; V gene: TRBV5-8; clone size: NA; D gene: NA; CDR3 protein: CASSVGGNIHEQYF; CDR3 DNA: TGTGCCAGCAGCGTAGGAGGGAATATCCACGAGCAGTACTTC
J gene: TRBJ1-1; V gene: TRBV6-5; clone size: NA; D gene: TRBD1; CDR3 protein: CASSYAGGAFF; CDR3 DNA: TGTGCCAGCAGTTACGCAGGGGGGGCTTTCTTT
J gene: TRBJ1-1; V gene: TRBV30; clone size: NA; D gene: NA; CDR3 protein: CAWGRGMNTEAFF; CDR3 DNA: TGTGCCTGGGGGCGGGGCATGAACACTGAAGCTTTCTTT
J gene: TRBJ2-1; V gene: TRBV5-8; clone size: NA; D gene: NA; CDR3 protein: CASSLTRTRGEQFF; CDR3 DNA: TGTGCCAGCAGCCTGACTAGGACGAGGGGTGAGCAGTTCTTC
J gene: TRBJ1-1; V gene: TRBV4-1; clone size: NA; D gene: NA; CDR3 protein: CASSHSFLDAEAFF; CDR3 DNA: TGCGCCAGCAGCCATTCTTTCCTAGACGCTGAAGCTTTCTTT
J gene: TRBJ1-5; V gene: TRBV5-5; clone size: NA; D gene: TRBD1; CDR3 protein: CASSLGDRGHWSNQPQHF; CDR3 DNA: TGTGCCAGCAGCTTGGGAGACAGGGGGCATTGGAGCAATCAGCCCCAGCATTTT
J gene: TRBJ2-3; V gene: TRBV4-1; clone size: once; D gene: NA; CDR3 protein: CASSQAVGSSTDTQYF; CDR3 DNA: TGCGCCAGCAGCCAAGCCGTCGGGAGCAGCACAGATACGCAGTATTTT
J gene: TRBJ1-1; V gene: TRBV28; clone size: once; D gene: NA; CDR3 protein: CASSVAGGPNSEAFF; CDR3 DNA: TGTGCCAGCAGTGTCGCGGGGGGCCCAAACTCTGAAGCTTTCTTT
J gene: TRBJ1-5; V gene: TRBV7-2; clone size: NA; D gene: NA; CDR3 protein: CASSLDSNQPQHF; CDR3 DNA: TGTGCCAGCAGCTTGGATAGCAATCAGCCCCAGCATTTT
J gene: TRBJ1-3; V gene: TRBV10-1; clone size: NA; D gene: NA; CDR3 protein: CASSGTSGGNTIYF; CDR3 DNA: TGCGCCAGCAGTGGGACTTCAGGTGGAAACACCATATATTTT
J gene: TRBJ2-1; V gene: TRBV11-3; clone size: once; D gene: TRBD1; CDR3 protein: CASSYRDSYYNEQFF; CDR3 DNA: TGTGCCAGCAGCTACCGGGACAGTTACTACAATGAGCAGTTCTTC
J gene: TRBJ1-6; V gene: TRBV7-9; clone size: NA; D gene: NA; CDR3 protein: CASSPGALGSPLHF; CDR3 DNA: TGTGCCAGCAGCCCTGGCGCTTTGGGCTCACCCCTCCACTTT
J gene: TRBJ2-2; V gene: TRBV2; clone size: NA; D gene: NA; CDR3 protein: CASSEDSYTGELFF; CDR3 DNA: TGTGCCAGCAGTGAAGACTCCTACACCGGGGAGCTGTTTTTT
J gene: TRBJ1-1; V gene: TRBV19; clone size: NA; D gene: TRBD1; CDR3 protein: CASRTGPTMNTEAFF; CDR3 DNA: TGTGCCAGTCGGACAGGGCCCACGATGAACACTGAAGCTTTCTTT
J gene: TRBJ2-3; V gene: TRBV27; clone size: NA; D gene: NA; CDR3 protein: CASSWRGITDTQYF; CDR3 DNA: TGTGCCAGCAGTTGGAGGGGCATCACAGATACGCAGTATTTT
J gene: TRBJ2-5; V gene: TRBV2; clone size: NA; D gene: NA; CDR3 protein: CASSEWGIPSTETQYF; CDR3 DNA: TGTGCCAGCAGTGAATGGGGAATCCCCTCAACAGAGACCCAGTACTTC